The 8 T cell receptor beta chains listed next were all sequenced from one sample in a study of CD4 T cells in relation to SARS-CoV-2 and coronaviruses. Their antigens remain unidentified. The unexposed donors gave CD4+ T cells in about 2010-2019, prior to COVID-19. Isolation of CD4+ T cells took place after around eleven days in culture. The data were produced by immunoSEQ multiplex PCR, yet TCRdb's version contains in-frame clones alone and is incomplete. Of roughly 15,000 clones in the sample, 82% were seen once. The sample taken for sequencing was CD4+ T cells from PBMCs, cultured in vitro. Receptors were obtained from a human donor in good health.

This clone has a handful of counts. CDR3 sequence: CASSYQDRSNQPQHF. The CDR3 DNA sequence: TGTGCCAGCAGTTACCAGGACAGAAGCAATCAGCCCCAGCATTTT. The chain uses TRBV6-2 or TRBV6-3 and TRBJ1-5, with D tentatively TRBD1 (6 bases). V lost 2 bases and J lost 1, with 9 bases in between. There are 15 residues in the CDR3. CDR1 and CDR2 from the germline V gene are MNHEY and SVGEGT.

The chain employs TRBV5-5 and TRBJ2-1; D remains unclear. The CDR3 covers 18 residues. In germline, CDR1 is SGHKS, CDR2 YYEKEE (reference sequence). Trimming took off 6 bases at V and 6 bases at J, with 28 bases between the two ends. CDR3 protein: CASTLSSNSQFRPNEQFF. In nucleotides, the CDR3 is TGTGCCAGCACCCTGTCGTCTAACTCCCAATTTAGGCCCAATGAGCAGTTCTTC.

CDR3 in amino acids: CASSLAGTSGQETQYF. The CDR3, as DNA: TGCGCCAGCAGCTTGGCGGGGACTAGCGGACAAGAGACCCAGTACTTC. The rearrangement uses TRBV5-1 and TRBJ2-5; 11 bases agree with TRBD2. The germline CDR1 and CDR2 sequences are SGHRS and YFSETQ. J lost 2 bases, V lost 0 bases, and 3 bases had no gene match. CDR3 size: 16 residues.

J is TRBJ2-5 and V is TRBV10-2; 8 nucleotides align to TRBD2. The trim removed 5 bases at V and 1 base at J, leaving 9 bases unmatched. The CDR3 covers 16 residues. Looked up from germline, CDR1 is WSHSY and CDR2 is SAAADI. DNA of the CDR3: TGCGCCAGCAGTTTCCTCGGGCGGGGGGCCCAAGAGACCCAGTACTTC. Amino acids: CASSFLGRGAQETQYF.

This clone showed up just a few times. V is TRBV7-2 and J is TRBJ2-4; TRBD2 matches at 7 bases. CDR1 is SGHTA and CDR2 is FQGNSA in the germline V gene. The CDR3 consists of 13 residues. The V segment lost 1 base and the J segment 11 bases; nucleotides outside the gene matches: 5. The CDR3 sequence: CASSLEPGRVQYF. The DNA of the CDR3 is TGTGCCAGCAGCTTAGAACCGGGGAGGGTTCAGTACTTC.

This clone was seen once. V gene TRBV5-1 combines with J gene TRBJ2-5; D might be TRBD1 or TRBD2, each matching 6 bases. Germline lookup yields CDR1 SGHRS and CDR2 YFSETQ. The CDR3 extends over 14 amino acids. Trimming left V 4 bases short and J 5 bases short, with 15 bases between. CDR3 nucleotide sequence: TGCGCCAGCAGCACGAATGGGGGGCAGGAGACCCAGTACTTC. Protein sequence: CASSTNGGQETQYF.

This clone has only one observation. V gene TRBV6-2 or TRBV6-3 combines with J gene TRBJ1-2, with D hard to call. Trimming removed 2 bases from V and 4 bases from J, with 8 bases in between. The germline CDR1 and CDR2 sequences are MNHEY and SVGEGT. This CDR3 comprises 13 residues. In nucleotides, the CDR3 is TGTGCCAGCAGTTACAGGCAGCTCTATGGCTACACCTTC. This encodes CASSYRQLYGYTF.

CDR3 protein: CASSFLGATNEKLFF. In DNA form, the CDR3 reads TGTGCCAGCAGTTTTCTGGGTGCTACTAATGAAAAACTGTTTTTT. This chain links TRBV27 with TRBJ1-4; D not resolved. Trimming took off 3 bases at V and 2 bases at J, with 10 bases between the two ends. The CDR3 loop spans 15 amino acids. Germline assignment: CDR1 MNHEY and CDR2 SMNVEV (reference sequence).